The present TCR beta chain was sequenced within a study of Ad26.COV2.S vaccination and SARS-CoV-2 variants. Study at large: Intramuscularly, Ad26.COV2.S was given either once or twice, 56 days apart.

Treatment defined: some 19 received Ad26.COV2.S at low or high dose, single or two shots; a few received placebo; per-sample allocation not given. Material that was analyzed had been drawn on day 63 after the first vaccine or placebo injection. The protocol was immunoSEQ multiplex PCR, while the TCRdb copy is restricted to in-frame clones and leaves out a portion. The sample lists approximately 480,000 clones; roughly 87% were seen once. V lost 0 bases and J lost 13, with 13 bases in between. This CDR3 has 13 amino acids. Germline lookup yields CDR1 LGHDT and CDR2 YNNKEL (reference sequence). The sample here was peripheral blood, taken in a trial of Ad26.COV2.S vaccine versus placebo. The sequence came from a person aged 18-65 years who received the Ad26.COV2.S COVID-19 vaccine or a placebo. The chain carries TRBV3-1 (or the pseudogene TRBV3-2) and TRBJ2-1; no clear D gene. CDR3 nucleotide sequence: TGTGCCAGCAGCCAAGATAGTGGCGCGGAACAGTTCTTC. It is translated as CASSQDSGAEQFF.